This T cell receptor beta chain is drawn from a study of PD-L1 blockade in urothelial cancer. Study details: Intravenous atezolizumab, 1,200 mg every 3 weeks, was begun by patients around 2014.

This table comes from immunoSEQ multiplex PCR, and its TCRdb copy is limited to in-frame clones, with some not included. The sample yields more than 60,000 clones, around nine tenths seen once. This sample's time point: peripheral blood 6 weeks after treatment start. The TCR sequence derives from a man aged 55 to 69 with urothelial cancer. Sequences were derived from PBMCs, sampled around atezolizumab (anti-PD-L1) treatment.

As DNA, the CDR3 is TGCGCCAGCACGAACAGGCGGTGGTATCAGCCCCAGCATTTT. Its protein product is CASTNRRWYQPQHF. This sequence joins TRBV10-2 and TRBJ1-5; D is possibly TRBD1 (5 bases). Germline V gene data show CDR1 as WSHSY and CDR2 as SAAADI. V shed 7 bases and J shed 5 bases, with 15 bases lying between them. The CDR3 length is 14 residues.